This TCR beta chain was recovered during a study of regulatory T cells in long-lasting Graves disease (TCRdb year 2021). Turning to the overall study: Patients with newly diagnosed Graves' disease had been on antithyroid drugs for under 3 months. A total of roughly 35 samples were covered by TCR sequencing, comprising roughly 13 persistent and roughly 20 newly diagnosed Graves' disease patients. Patients with persistent Graves' disease were compared with patients with newly diagnosed Graves' disease using TCR sequencing and RNA sequencing of peripheral blood. The study took place in China and was registered as a clinical trial. The research as a whole found: A larger number of public clonotypes was shared among persistent patients (approximately 2,500) than among newly diagnosed patients (around 890). The small sample size was acknowledged by the authors as a limitation that may reduce accuracy. Compared with newly diagnosed patients, persistent Graves' disease patients had lower TCR Shannon entropy and fewer highly expanded clones, which suggests clonal expansion. Persistent disease showed preferential use of TRBV28, TRBJ1-2 and TRBJ2-5, whereas newly diagnosed disease favored TRBV20-1 and TRBJ2-1. Because the primary lesion, thyroid tissue, could not be accessed, the study looked at peripheral blood alone. Only the TCR beta chain was sequenced and analyzed.

The protocol used for the library was multiplex PCR. This sample was sequenced with an Illumina HiSeq 4000. CDR3 regions were amplified by Arm-PCR with iRepertoire HTBI primers to construct TCR beta libraries. Before sequencing, the PCR products underwent gel purification. In the original analysis: Gene usage analysis of CDR3 amino acid clonotypes relied on the approximately 68 TRBV and about 15 TRBJ segments identified across samples. COPE and FqMerger were used to merge filtered high-quality paired reads into contigs. BLAST was used to align contigs to the IMGT TRBV, TRBD and TRBJ reference genes, and CDR3 was defined following IMGT. Any clonotype with a frequency above 0.1% was counted as a highly expanded clone. Shannon entropy was used to measure repertoire diversity, and the Gini coefficient was used to measure V-J evenness. A clonotype found in more than one individual was treated as public. The public sequencing data were trimmed at Q25 with fastp and processed into clonotypes with MiXCR by TCRdb, which kept only in-frame beta chains. Rows with a matching CDR3 protein are joined into one entry that keeps the most common DNA and genes. TCRdb's processing, not the authors' own work, is the source of the V and J calls. The sample table shows 400,000 to 650,000 distinct CDR3 sequences, and around 16% are seen once. The ten largest account for 25% of the sample.

Note on this clonotype: No cognate antigen has been identified for it. Base quality data are lacking; no much larger clone is found one base away.

The germline V gene sets CDR1 to MGHRA and CDR2 to YSYEKL. V is cut by 3 bases and J by 8 bases, and the space between the germline ends is 32 bases. Measured from the cysteine to the phenylalanine, the CDR3 is 20 residues long. Of the read, only the CDR3 DNA is kept; its 60 bases are in frame from base 1. The time point label corresponds to: newly diagnosed GD, antithyroid drugs for less than 3 months. RNA was extracted from PBMCs in TRIzol for both TCR sequencing and RNA sequencing. The diagnosis of Graves' disease was made according to American Thyroid Association guidelines. The patients came from an endocrinology department in Xi'an, China. From each patient, nine milliliters of peripheral blood was collected into an EDTA anticoagulant tube. Ficoll Paque Plus density gradient separation was used to isolate PBMCs, and no additional T cell sorting was done. An Agilent 2100 Bioanalyzer and agarose gel were used to assess RNA quality, and a NanoDrop 2000 was used to measure RNA concentration.

This sample was shared with a second study, whose subject was T cells in Graves' hyperthyroidism and ophthalmopathy. The second study also describes: A patient counted as having stable Graves' hyperthyroidism if no progression to ophthalmopathy occurred over 18 months of follow-up. The hyperthyroidism patients were between 18 and 65 years old and newly diagnosed, with a disease duration of less than 2 months. Patients with uncontrolled infections, other autoimmune diseases, pregnancy or lactation were excluded. Diagnoses were established on the basis of clinical symptoms, serum thyroxine and TRAb, thyroid ultrasound, and orbital computed tomography. For the first round of RT-PCR on the TCR CDR3, the HTBI primer set was used together with the Qiagen OneStep RT-PCR kit. Blood samples also contained most of the expanded thyroid clonotypes (frequency above 0.001), which suggests that blood repertoires may reflect thyroid immune responses. A 13 V-J signature model separated ophthalmopathy from stable hyperthyroidism, with approximately 87% sensitivity and roughly 81% specificity in cross-validation and 80%/75% in testing. During validation, the model predicted progression to ophthalmopathy a median of roughly 7.1 months ahead of onset, with almost 71% sensitivity and under 85% specificity. A discovery cohort of approximately 97 patients, 43 with Graves' ophthalmopathy and approximately 55 with stable Graves' hyperthyroidism, was used to find distinguishing TCR V-J signatures. Whether ophthalmopathy could be predicted prospectively was tested in an independent validation cohort made up of 18 to 20 hyperthyroidism patients plus 17 patients who later progressed to ophthalmopathy. The roughly 100 discovery patients were divided at random into training and test sets in a 7:3 ratio. In addition, the study compared T-cell repertoires in thyroid tissue and in blood from about six Graves' hyperthyroidism patients. After blood sampling, hyperthyroidism patients were treated with methimazole at a starting dose of 30 mg daily, and ophthalmopathy patients were treated with high-dose intravenous methylprednisolone. A second multiplex PCR round built the libraries, followed by size selection and purification. Libraries were sequenced paired-end with 100 bp reads on an Illumina HiSeq2000. SOAPnuke was used to process the raw data, removing reads that contained adapters or uncalled bases, had a mean Phred below 15, or lacked an exact match to the constant primer or identifier. High-quality paired reads were merged with COPE v1.2.5, and unique nucleotide sequences were defined as clonotypes. MiTCR v1.1 was used to align clonotypes to the IMGT TRBV, TRBD and TRBJ reference segments. The analysis was restricted to V-J combinations with a frequency above 0.0001, which together covered just over 98% of the repertoires. The TCS score was defined as the ratio of F50 (clonal expansion) to E x V (chaos), calculated using BLOSUM62-based TCRdist between CDR3 peptides within each V-J. Welch's t-statistics and random forest reduced 514 V-J features to about 12, which were used in a naive Bayes classifier (R e1071). No statistical method was used to set the sample size in advance, and investigators knew the group allocation. The paper reports TCR Vbeta CDR3 sequencing of fewer than 150 peripheral blood samples: some 44 ophthalmopathy, fewer than 80 hyperthyroidism and around 17 progressor patients.

The TCR comes from a woman aged 40 to 65 with Graves disease. Donor details come from another sample of the same person, matched by shared clones. The sequence is built from TRBV4-1 and TRBJ1-5; the best D guess is TRBD1, with 5 bases matching. The input for sequencing was peripheral blood mononuclear cells (PBMCs), taken at new diagnosis, from a patient treated with antithyroid drugs. The nucleotide sequence is given as TGCGCCAGCAGCCATCATTGGGCCGGGTCGAGAAGGCAGGGCCCTGAGCCCCAGCATTTT. Its coded protein is CASSHHWAGSRRQGPEPQHF.